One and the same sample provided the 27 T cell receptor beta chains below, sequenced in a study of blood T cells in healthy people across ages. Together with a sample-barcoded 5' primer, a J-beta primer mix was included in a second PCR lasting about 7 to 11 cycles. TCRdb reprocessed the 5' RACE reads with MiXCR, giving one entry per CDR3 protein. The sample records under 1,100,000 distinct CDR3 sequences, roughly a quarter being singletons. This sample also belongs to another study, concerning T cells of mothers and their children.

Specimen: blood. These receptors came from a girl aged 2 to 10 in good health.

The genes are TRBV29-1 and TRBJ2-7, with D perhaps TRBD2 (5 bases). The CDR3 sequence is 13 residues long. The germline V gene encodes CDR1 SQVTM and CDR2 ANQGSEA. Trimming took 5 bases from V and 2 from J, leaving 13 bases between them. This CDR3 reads CSVRLEGTYEQYF. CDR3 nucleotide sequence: TGCAGCGTTCGACTCGAGGGTACCTACGAGCAGTACTTC.

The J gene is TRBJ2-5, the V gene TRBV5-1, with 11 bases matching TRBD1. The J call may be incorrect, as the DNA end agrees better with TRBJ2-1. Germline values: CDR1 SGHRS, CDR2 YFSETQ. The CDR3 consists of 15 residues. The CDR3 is CASSLTGTGGNEQFF. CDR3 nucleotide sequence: TGCGCCAGCAGCCTAACCGGGACAGGGGGCAATGAGCAGTTCTTC.

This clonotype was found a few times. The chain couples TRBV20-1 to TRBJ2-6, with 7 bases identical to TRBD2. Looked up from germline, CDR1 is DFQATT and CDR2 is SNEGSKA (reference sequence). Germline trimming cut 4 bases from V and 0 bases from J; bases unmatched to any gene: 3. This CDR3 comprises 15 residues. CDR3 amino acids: CSATGGTSGANVLTF. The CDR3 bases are TGCAGTGCTACGGGGGGAACCTCTGGGGCCAACGTCCTGACTTTC.

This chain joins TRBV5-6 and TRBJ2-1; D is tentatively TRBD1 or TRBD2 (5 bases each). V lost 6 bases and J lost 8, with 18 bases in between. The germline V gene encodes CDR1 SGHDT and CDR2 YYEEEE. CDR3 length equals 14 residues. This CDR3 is CASTAEGRFDEQFF. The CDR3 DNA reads TGTGCCAGCACCGCCGAGGGACGATTCGATGAGCAGTTCTTC.

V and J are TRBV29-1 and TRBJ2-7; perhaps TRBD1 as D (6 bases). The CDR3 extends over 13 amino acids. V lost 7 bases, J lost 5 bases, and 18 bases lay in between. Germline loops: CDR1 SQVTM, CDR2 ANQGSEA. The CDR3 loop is CSAMTGLRNEQYF. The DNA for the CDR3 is TGCAGCGCTATGACAGGATTACGGAACGAGCAGTACTTC.

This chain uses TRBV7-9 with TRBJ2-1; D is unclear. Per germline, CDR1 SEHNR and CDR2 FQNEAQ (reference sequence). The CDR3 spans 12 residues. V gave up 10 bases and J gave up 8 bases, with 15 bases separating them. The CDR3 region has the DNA TGTGCCATCCTAGGTCAAGGGTATGAGCAGTTCTTC. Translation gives CAILGQGYEQFF.

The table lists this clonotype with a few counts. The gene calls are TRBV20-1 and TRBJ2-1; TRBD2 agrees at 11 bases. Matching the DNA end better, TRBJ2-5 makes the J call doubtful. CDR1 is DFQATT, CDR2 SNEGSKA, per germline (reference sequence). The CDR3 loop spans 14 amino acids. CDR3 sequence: CSARRSGRAETQYF. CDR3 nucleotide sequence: TGCAGTGCTAGGCGTAGCGGGAGGGCTGAGACCCAGTACTTC.

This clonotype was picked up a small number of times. The CDR3 spells CASSLALDRLNIQYF. The CDR3 region has the DNA TGTGCCAGCAGCTTAGCCCTCGACAGATTAAACATTCAGTACTTC. V gene TRBV7-9 combines with J gene TRBJ2-4; maybe TRBD1 (5 bases). The CDR3 consists of 15 residues. Germline-derived CDR1 and CDR2 are SEHNR and FQNEAQ (reference sequence). With 0 bases removed from V and 6 bases from J, the gap between germline ends came to 12 bases.

The CDR3 loop reads CASSPGLHSGIQYF. The CDR3 bases are TGTGCCAGCAGCCCGGGACTCCATTCTGGCATTCAGTACTTC. This sequence joins TRBV3-1 and TRBJ2-4, with D perhaps matching TRBD2 (6 bases). The CDR3 loop spans 14 amino acids. V was trimmed by 4 bases and J by 9 bases, leaving 16 bases between them. Germline CDR1 reads LGHDT; CDR2 reads YNNKEL (reference sequence).

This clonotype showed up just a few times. The CDR3 region is CASSLGPYKEQFF. CDR3 DNA: TGTGCCAGCAGCTTAGGGCCCTATAAGGAGCAGTTCTTC. The V call is TRBV11-2, the J call TRBJ2-5; D remains unclear. The J call may be wrong; the DNA end is better matched by TRBJ2-1. Germline values: CDR1 SGHAT, CDR2 FQNNGV. CDR3 length equals 13 residues.

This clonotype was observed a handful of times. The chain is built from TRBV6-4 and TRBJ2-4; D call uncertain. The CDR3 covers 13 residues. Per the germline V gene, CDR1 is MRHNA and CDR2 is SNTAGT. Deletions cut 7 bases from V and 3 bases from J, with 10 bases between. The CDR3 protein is CASISGIKNIQYF. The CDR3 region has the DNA TGTGCCAGCATCTCCGGAATCAAAAACATTCAGTACTTC.

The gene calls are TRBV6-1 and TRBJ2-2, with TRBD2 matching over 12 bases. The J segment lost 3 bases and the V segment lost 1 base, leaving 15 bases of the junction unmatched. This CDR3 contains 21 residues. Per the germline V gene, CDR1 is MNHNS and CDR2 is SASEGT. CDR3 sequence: CASSEVKGASGGVIDTGELFF. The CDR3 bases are TGTGCCAGCAGTGAAGTTAAGGGGGCTAGCGGGGGGGTGATCGACACCGGGGAGCTGTTTTTT.

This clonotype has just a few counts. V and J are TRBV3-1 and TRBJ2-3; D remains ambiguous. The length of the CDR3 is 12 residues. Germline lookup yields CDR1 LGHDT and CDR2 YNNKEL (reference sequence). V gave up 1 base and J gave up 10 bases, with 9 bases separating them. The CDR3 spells CASSQGEAAQYF. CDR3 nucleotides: TGTGCCAGCAGCCAAGGCGAGGCCGCGCAGTATTTT.

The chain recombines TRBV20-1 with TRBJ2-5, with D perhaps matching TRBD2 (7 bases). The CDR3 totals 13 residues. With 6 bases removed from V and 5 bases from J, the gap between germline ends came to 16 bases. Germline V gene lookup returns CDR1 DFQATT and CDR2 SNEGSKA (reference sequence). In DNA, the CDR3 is TGCAGTGCCTGGGAGGGGGGCGCGGAGACCCAGTACTTC. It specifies CSAWEGGAETQYF.

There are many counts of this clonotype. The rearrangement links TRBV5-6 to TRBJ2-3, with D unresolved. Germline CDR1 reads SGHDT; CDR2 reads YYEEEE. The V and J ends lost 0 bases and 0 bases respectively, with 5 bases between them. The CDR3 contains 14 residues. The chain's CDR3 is CASSLGFSTDTQYF. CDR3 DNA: TGTGCCAGCAGCTTGGGGTTTAGCACAGATACGCAGTATTTT.

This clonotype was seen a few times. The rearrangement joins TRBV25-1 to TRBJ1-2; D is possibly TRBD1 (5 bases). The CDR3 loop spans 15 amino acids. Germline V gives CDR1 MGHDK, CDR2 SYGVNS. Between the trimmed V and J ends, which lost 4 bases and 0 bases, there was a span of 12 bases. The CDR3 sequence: CASSGLGVANYGYTF. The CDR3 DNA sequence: TGTGCCAGCAGTGGGTTAGGGGTAGCTAACTATGGCTACACCTTC.

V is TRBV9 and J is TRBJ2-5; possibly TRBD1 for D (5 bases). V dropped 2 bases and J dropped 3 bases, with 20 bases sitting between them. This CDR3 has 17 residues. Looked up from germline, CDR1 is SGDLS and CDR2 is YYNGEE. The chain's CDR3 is CASSVSITGTGEETQYF. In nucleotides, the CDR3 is TGTGCCAGCAGCGTTTCTATAACAGGAACTGGGGAAGAGACCCAGTACTTC.

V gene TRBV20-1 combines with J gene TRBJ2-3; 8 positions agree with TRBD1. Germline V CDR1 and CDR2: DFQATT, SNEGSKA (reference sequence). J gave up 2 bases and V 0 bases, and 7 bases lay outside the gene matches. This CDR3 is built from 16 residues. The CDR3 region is CSARDPGQVSTDTQYF. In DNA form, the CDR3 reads TGCAGTGCTAGAGATCCGGGACAGGTATCCACAGATACGCAGTATTTT.

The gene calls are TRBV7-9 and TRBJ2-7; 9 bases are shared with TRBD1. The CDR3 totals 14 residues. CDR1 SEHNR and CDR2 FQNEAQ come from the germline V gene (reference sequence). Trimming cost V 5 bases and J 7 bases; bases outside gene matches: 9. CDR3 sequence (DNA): TGTGCCAGCAGCAACCGGGACAGGGACCAGGAGCAGTACTTC. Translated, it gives CASSNRDRDQEQYF.

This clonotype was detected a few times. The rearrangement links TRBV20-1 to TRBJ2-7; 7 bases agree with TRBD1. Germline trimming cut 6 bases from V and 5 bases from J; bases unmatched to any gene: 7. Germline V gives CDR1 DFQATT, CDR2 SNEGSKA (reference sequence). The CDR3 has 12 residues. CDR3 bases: TGCAGTGCCGAACAGGGGACCCACGAGCAGTACTTC. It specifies CSAEQGTHEQYF.

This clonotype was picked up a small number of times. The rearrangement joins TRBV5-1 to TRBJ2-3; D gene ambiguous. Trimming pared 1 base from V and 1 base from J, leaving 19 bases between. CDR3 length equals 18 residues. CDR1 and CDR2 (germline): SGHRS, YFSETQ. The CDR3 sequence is CASSLLVKDGPGTDTQYF. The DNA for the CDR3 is TGCGCCAGCAGCTTGTTGGTGAAGGACGGGCCTGGCACAGATACGCAGTATTTT.

CDR3 in amino acids: CASSYSSAITDTQYF. CDR3 sequence (DNA): TGTGCCAGCAGTTACTCATCGGCGATAACGGATACGCAGTATTTT. The V call is TRBV6-2 or TRBV6-3, the J call TRBJ2-3; D remains unclear. Trimming took off 0 bases at V and 6 bases at J, with 13 bases between the two ends. Germline CDR1 and CDR2: MNHEY and SVGEGT. There are 15 residues in the CDR3.

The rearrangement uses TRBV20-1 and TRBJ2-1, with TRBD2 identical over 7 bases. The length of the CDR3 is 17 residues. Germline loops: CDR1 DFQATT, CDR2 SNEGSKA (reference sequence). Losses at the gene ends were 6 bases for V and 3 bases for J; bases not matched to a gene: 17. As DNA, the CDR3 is TGCAGTGCAAGAACCATCGTAGCGGGCTACAACTACAATGAGCAGTTCTTC. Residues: CSARTIVAGYNYNEQFF.

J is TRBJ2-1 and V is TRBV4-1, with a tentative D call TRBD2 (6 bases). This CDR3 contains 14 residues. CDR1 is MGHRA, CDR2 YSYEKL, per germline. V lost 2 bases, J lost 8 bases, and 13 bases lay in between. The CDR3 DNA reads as TGCGCCAGCAGCCAACCGACTAGTTCCCATGAGCAGTTCTTC. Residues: CASSQPTSSHEQFF.

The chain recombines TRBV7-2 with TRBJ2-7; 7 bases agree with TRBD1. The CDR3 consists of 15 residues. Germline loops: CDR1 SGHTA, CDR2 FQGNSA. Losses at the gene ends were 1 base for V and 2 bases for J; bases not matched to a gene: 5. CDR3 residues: CASSLVTGNAYEQYF. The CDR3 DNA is TGTGCCAGCAGCTTAGTGACAGGGAACGCCTACGAGCAGTACTTC.

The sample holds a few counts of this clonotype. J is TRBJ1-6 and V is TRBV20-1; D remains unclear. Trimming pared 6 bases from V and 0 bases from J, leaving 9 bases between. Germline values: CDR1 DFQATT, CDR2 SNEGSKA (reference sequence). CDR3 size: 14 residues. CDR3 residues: CSAAGSSYNSPLHF. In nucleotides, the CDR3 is TGCAGTGCCGCGGGAAGCTCCTATAATTCACCCCTCCACTTT.

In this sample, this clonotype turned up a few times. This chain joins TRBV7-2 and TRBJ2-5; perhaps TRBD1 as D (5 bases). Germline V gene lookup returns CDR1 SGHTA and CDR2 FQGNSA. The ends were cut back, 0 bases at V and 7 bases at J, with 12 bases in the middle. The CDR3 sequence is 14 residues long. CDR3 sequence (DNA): TGTGCCAGCAGCTTAGCGCCGGACAAAGGGACCCAGTACTTC. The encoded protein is CASSLAPDKGTQYF.